This T cell receptor beta chain was identified during a study of shared clonotypes between healthy human individuals. Across the whole study: Donors had three CD4 naive, three CD4 memory, two CD8 naive and one CD8 memory plate apiece.

The CDR3 is made up of 17 amino acids. Trimming cost V 10 bases and J 3 bases; bases outside gene matches: 15. Germline CDR1 and CDR2: LGHNA and YSLEER. The material for each subset, its genomic DNA, was split evenly across several immunoSEQ plates. TCRdb's table, derived via immunoSEQ multiplex PCR, lists solely in-frame clones and lacks some. The sample has about 2.4 million clones, approximately 94% seen once. The clonotype originates from a man between 18 and 29 years old in good health. The chain links TRBV4-3 to TRBJ2-2; the match to TRBD2 covers 9 bases. Sequenced sample: naive CD4+ T cells sorted from blood. Noted subset: CD45RA+ positively selected. Written as DNA, the CDR3 is TGCGCCATCATAGCGGGAGCCAGTTATTTAGACACCGGGGAGCTGTTTTTT. It specifies CAIIAGASYLDTGELFF.